A selection of T cell receptor beta chains follows, all from one sample in a study of blood T cell repertoires in COVID-19. Sequencing was performed with immunoSEQ multiplex PCR; in TCRdb, only in-frame clones are kept and a portion is missing. The sample yields about 73,000 clones, approximately 84% seen once. The sequencing input was peripheral blood. These receptors were obtained from a human donor in a cohort sampled during active COVID-19. CDR3s include the opening cysteine and the closing phenylalanine or tryptophan. The D gene is left open where the match is weak. Size is omitted from some rows. Given values are once, few, many or a class for expanded clones.

abundance: NA; v_gene: TRBV9; j_gene: TRBJ2-5; d_gene: TRBD1; CDR3aa: CASSATGQQETQYF; CDR3nt: TGTGCCAGCAGCGCTACGGGACAGCAAGAGACCCAGTACTTC
abundance: NA; v_gene: TRBV10-3; j_gene: TRBJ2-3; d_gene: NA; CDR3aa: CAISETASGTDTQYF; CDR3nt: TGTGCCATCAGTGAGACAGCCTCGGGCACAGATACGCAGTATTTT
abundance: NA; v_gene: TRBV5-1; j_gene: TRBJ2-1; d_gene: TRBD1; CDR3aa: CASRGDTGGTEQFF; CDR3nt: TGCGCCAGCAGAGGGGATACAGGGGGCACGGAGCAGTTCTTC
abundance: NA; v_gene: TRBV29-1; j_gene: TRBJ2-5; d_gene: TRBD2; CDR3aa: CSVASGGFQETQYF; CDR3nt: TGCAGCGTGGCTAGCGGGGGGTTCCAAGAGACCCAGTACTTC
abundance: NA; v_gene: TRBV6-4; j_gene: TRBJ2-3; d_gene: TRBD2; CDR3aa: CASSFTSGGTDTQYF; CDR3nt: TGTGCCAGCAGTTTCACTAGCGGGGGCACAGATACGCAGTATTTT
abundance: NA; v_gene: TRBV12-2; j_gene: TRBJ1-2; d_gene: NA; CDR3aa: CASRLARDSLSLNYGYTF; CDR3nt: TGTGCAAGTCGCTTAGCTCGGGACAGCCTCTCTCTAAACTATGGCTACACCTTC
abundance: NA; v_gene: TRBV15; j_gene: TRBJ2-5; d_gene: TRBD2; CDR3aa: CATSKASGSQETQYF; CDR3nt: TGTGCCACCAGCAAGGCTAGCGGGTCCCAAGAGACCCAGTACTTC
abundance: NA; v_gene: TRBV28; j_gene: TRBJ2-3; d_gene: NA; CDR3aa: CASGIGGGTDTQYF; CDR3nt: TGTGCCAGCGGGATCGGGGGTGGTACAGATACGCAGTATTTT
abundance: NA; v_gene: TRBV27; j_gene: TRBJ1-4; d_gene: NA; CDR3aa: CASSPRQDGGKLFF; CDR3nt: TGTGCCAGCAGTCCACGACAGGATGGCGGAAAACTGTTTTTT
abundance: NA; v_gene: TRBV19; j_gene: TRBJ2-3; d_gene: TRBD2; CDR3aa: CASRTSGGTLTDTQYF; CDR3nt: TGTGCCAGTAGGACTAGCGGGGGGACACTCACAGATACGCAGTATTTT
abundance: NA; v_gene: TRBV7-8; j_gene: TRBJ1-3; d_gene: TRBD1; CDR3aa: CASSSAGGYTIYF; CDR3nt: TGTGCCAGCAGCTCGGCAGGGGGCTACACCATATATTTT
abundance: few; v_gene: TRBV7-2; j_gene: TRBJ2-7; d_gene: NA; CDR3aa: CASDSGDSYEQYF; CDR3nt: TGTGCCAGCGACTCCGGGGACTCTTACGAGCAGTACTTC
abundance: NA; v_gene: TRBV6-2/TRBV6-3; j_gene: TRBJ2-4; d_gene: TRBD2; CDR3aa: CASSEVTTVGLAGEGKNIQYF; CDR3nt: TGTGCCAGCAGTGAGGTTACGACCGTAGGACTAGCGGGGGAGGGCAAAAACATTCAGTACTTC
abundance: NA; v_gene: TRBV7-9; j_gene: TRBJ2-1; d_gene: TRBD1; CDR3aa: CASKGTGASYNEQFF; CDR3nt: TGTGCCAGCAAGGGGACAGGCGCCTCCTACAATGAGCAGTTCTTC
abundance: NA; v_gene: TRBV4-1; j_gene: TRBJ1-1; d_gene: NA; CDR3aa: CASSQEELNTEAFF; CDR3nt: TGCGCCAGCAGCCAAGAGGAGTTGAACACTGAAGCTTTCTTT
abundance: NA; v_gene: TRBV5-4; j_gene: TRBJ1-2; d_gene: NA; CDR3aa: CASSLGGAMAHYGYTF; CDR3nt: TGTGCCAGCAGCTTGGGAGGAGCAATGGCCCATTATGGCTACACCTTC
abundance: NA; v_gene: TRBV28; j_gene: TRBJ1-4; d_gene: TRBD1; CDR3aa: CASTRDRRNEKLFF; CDR3nt: TGTGCCAGCACCCGGGACAGGAGGAATGAAAAACTGTTTTTT
abundance: NA; v_gene: TRBV7-3; j_gene: TRBJ1-1; d_gene: NA; CDR3aa: CASSQRRNTEAFF; CDR3nt: TGTGCCAGCAGTCAAAGGAGGAACACTGAAGCTTTCTTT
abundance: NA; v_gene: TRBV18; j_gene: TRBJ1-1; d_gene: TRBD1; CDR3aa: CASSPPMRTGAMNTEAFF; CDR3nt: TGTGCCAGCTCACCACCGATGAGGACAGGGGCTATGAACACTGAAGCTTTCTTT
abundance: NA; v_gene: TRBV18; j_gene: TRBJ1-3; d_gene: NA; CDR3aa: CASSPSVNSGNTIYF; CDR3nt: TGTGCCAGCTCACCGTCGGTGAACTCTGGAAACACCATATATTTT
abundance: NA; v_gene: TRBV10-3; j_gene: TRBJ2-7; d_gene: TRBD1; CDR3aa: CAISPGTGGYEQYF; CDR3nt: TGTGCCATCAGTCCCGGGACAGGGGGGTACGAGCAGTACTTC
abundance: NA; v_gene: TRBV7-6; j_gene: TRBJ1-4; d_gene: NA; CDR3aa: CASSRSTPTTNEKLFF; CDR3nt: TGTGCCAGCAGCAGGAGCACACCGACAACTAATGAAAAACTGTTTTTT
abundance: NA; v_gene: TRBV7-8; j_gene: TRBJ2-7; d_gene: NA; CDR3aa: CASSPMADSNHEQYF; CDR3nt: TGTGCCAGCAGCCCCATGGCCGACAGTAACCACGAGCAGTACTTC
abundance: NA; v_gene: TRBV2; j_gene: TRBJ2-5; d_gene: NA; CDR3aa: CATLRRFRFQETQYF; CDR3nt: TGTGCCACCCTAAGGAGGTTTCGGTTTCAAGAGACCCAGTACTTC
abundance: once; v_gene: TRBV7-8; j_gene: TRBJ2-1; d_gene: NA; CDR3aa: CASSLDSGSYNEQFF; CDR3nt: TGTGCCAGCAGCTTAGACAGCGGGTCCTACAATGAGCAGTTCTTC
abundance: NA; v_gene: TRBV5-6; j_gene: TRBJ2-7; d_gene: TRBD1; CDR3aa: CASSTGQAFEQYF; CDR3nt: TGTGCCAGCAGCACGGGACAGGCCTTCGAGCAGTACTTC
abundance: medium-sized; v_gene: TRBV4-2; j_gene: TRBJ1-2; d_gene: NA; CDR3aa: CASSQGGREGDGYTF; CDR3nt: TGTGCCAGCAGCCAAGGAGGCAGGGAAGGGGATGGCTACACCTTC
abundance: NA; v_gene: TRBV19; j_gene: TRBJ2-5; d_gene: NA; CDR3aa: CASSTGTWTWGGGPETQYF; CDR3nt: TGTGCCAGTAGTACCGGGACATGGACTTGGGGCGGGGGTCCCGAGACCCAGTACTTC
abundance: NA; v_gene: TRBV18; j_gene: TRBJ2-3; d_gene: TRBD2; CDR3aa: CASSPLPGLAGGHTDTQYF; CDR3nt: TGTGCCAGCTCACCGCTTCCGGGACTAGCGGGGGGACACACAGATACGCAGTATTTT
abundance: NA; v_gene: TRBV10-1; j_gene: TRBJ1-5; d_gene: TRBD1; CDR3aa: CASRASNTGANQPQHF; CDR3nt: TGCGCCAGCAGAGCCTCGAATACAGGGGCCAATCAGCCCCAGCATTTT
abundance: few; v_gene: TRBV5-6; j_gene: TRBJ1-4; d_gene: TRBD1; CDR3aa: CASSRQGPSEKLFF; CDR3nt: TGTGCCAGCAGCCGACAGGGGCCGAGTGAAAAACTGTTTTTT
abundance: NA; v_gene: TRBV2; j_gene: TRBJ1-5; d_gene: TRBD1; CDR3aa: CASSSDRGQGQPQHF; CDR3nt: TGTGCCAGCAGCTCGGACAGGGGTCAAGGCCAGCCCCAGCATTTT
abundance: few; v_gene: TRBV19; j_gene: TRBJ2-5; d_gene: TRBD2; CDR3aa: CASSIGGGREGRGETQYF; CDR3nt: TGTGCCAGTAGTATAGGCGGCGGCAGGGAGGGACGGGGGGAGACCCAGTACTTC
abundance: NA; v_gene: TRBV4-1; j_gene: TRBJ2-5; d_gene: TRBD2; CDR3aa: CASRRSGTTQETQYF; CDR3nt: TGCGCCAGCAGACGAAGTGGGACTACACAAGAGACCCAGTACTTC
abundance: NA; v_gene: TRBV5-1; j_gene: TRBJ2-1; d_gene: TRBD2; CDR3aa: CASSESGASYNEQFF; CDR3nt: TGCGCCAGCAGCGAGAGCGGGGCCTCCTACAATGAGCAGTTCTTC
abundance: NA; v_gene: TRBV6-1; j_gene: TRBJ1-2; d_gene: NA; CDR3aa: CASSEGRDYGYTF; CDR3nt: TGTGCCAGCAGTGAAGGCCGGGACTATGGCTACACCTTC
abundance: NA; v_gene: TRBV5-1; j_gene: TRBJ1-1; d_gene: NA; CDR3aa: CASSPDTTRPREAFF; CDR3nt: TGCGCCAGCAGCCCAGACACAACCCGCCCTCGGGAAGCTTTCTTT
abundance: NA; v_gene: TRBV7-9; j_gene: TRBJ2-2; d_gene: TRBD1; CDR3aa: CASSQQGPGELFF; CDR3nt: TGTGCCAGCAGCCAACAGGGGCCCGGGGAGCTGTTTTTT
abundance: NA; v_gene: TRBV19; j_gene: TRBJ2-5; d_gene: TRBD1; CDR3aa: CASSRGQNQETQYF; CDR3nt: TGTGCCAGTAGCCGGGGACAGAACCAAGAGACCCAGTACTTC
abundance: NA; v_gene: TRBV19; j_gene: TRBJ1-5; d_gene: TRBD1; CDR3aa: CASSISGQVPLGNQPQHF; CDR3nt: TGTGCCAGTAGTATCTCGGGACAGGTCCCCTTGGGCAATCAGCCCCAGCATTTT
abundance: many; v_gene: TRBV27; j_gene: TRBJ1-6; d_gene: TRBD1; CDR3aa: CASSPGDRVYSPLHF; CDR3nt: TGTGCCAGCAGTCCTGGGGACAGGGTTTATTCACCCCTCCACTTT
abundance: NA; v_gene: TRBV5-1; j_gene: TRBJ1-1; d_gene: NA; CDR3aa: CASSLVGSGAFF; CDR3nt: TGCGCCAGCAGCTTGGTGGGCAGCGGAGCTTTCTTT
abundance: NA; v_gene: TRBV5-1; j_gene: TRBJ1-4; d_gene: TRBD1; CDR3aa: CASSPGGIREKLFF; CDR3nt: TGCGCCAGCAGCCCAGGGGGAATAAGGGAAAAACTGTTTTTT
abundance: NA; v_gene: TRBV6-5; j_gene: TRBJ2-1; d_gene: NA; CDR3aa: CASSLTGRNEQFF; CDR3nt: TGTGCCAGCAGTTTGACAGGCCGAAATGAGCAGTTCTTC
abundance: NA; v_gene: TRBV4-1; j_gene: TRBJ2-1; d_gene: TRBD2; CDR3aa: CASSRTSGGSYEQFF; CDR3nt: TGCGCCAGCAGCCGGACTAGCGGGGGGTCCTATGAGCAGTTCTTC
abundance: NA; v_gene: TRBV19; j_gene: TRBJ2-7; d_gene: TRBD1; CDR3aa: CASSEVGTAPYEQYF; CDR3nt: TGTGCCAGTAGCGAGGTCGGGACAGCACCCTACGAGCAGTACTTC
abundance: NA; v_gene: TRBV15; j_gene: TRBJ1-1; d_gene: NA; CDR3aa: CATRGGTNTEAFF; CDR3nt: TGTGCCACCAGGGGAGGTACGAACACTGAAGCTTTCTTT
abundance: few; v_gene: TRBV6-1; j_gene: TRBJ2-3; d_gene: NA; CDR3aa: CASSETAGGTDTQYF; CDR3nt: TGTGCCAGCAGTGAAACGGCAGGGGGCACAGATACGCAGTATTTT
abundance: NA; v_gene: TRBV7-6; j_gene: TRBJ1-3; d_gene: TRBD1; CDR3aa: CASRPRQGPAGNTIYF; CDR3nt: TGTGCCAGCAGACCCCGACAGGGGCCAGCTGGAAACACCATATATTTT
abundance: medium-sized; v_gene: TRBV7-8; j_gene: TRBJ2-3; d_gene: TRBD2; CDR3aa: CASSSPGGGGDTQYF; CDR3nt: TGTGCCAGCAGCTCCCCGGGGGGAGGCGGGGATACGCAGTATTTT